This T cell receptor beta chain derives from a study of cytomegalovirus exposure and HLA in healthy donors. Produced via immunoSEQ multiplex PCR; TCRdb's table is partial and in-frame only. Here the sample spans around 150,000 clones, 70% to 90% being singletons. This CDR3 region has 17 residues. From germline, CDR1 is SNHLY and CDR2 FYNNEI. Trimming left V 0 bases short and J 0 bases short, with 11 bases between. This clone was seen once. The sequence was collected from a woman younger than 35 in good health and CMV-seropositive. The sequencing input was PBMCs. This chain uses TRBV2 with TRBJ2-2; D might be TRBD1 (5 bases). CDR3 bases: TGTGCCAGCAGTGAAGCACAAGACAGCGCGAACACCGGGGAGCTGTTTTTT. Its protein is CASSEAQDSANTGELFF.